Following are 16 T cell receptor beta chains from one sample sequenced in a study of neurological immune-mediated disorders. In TCRdb, the 5' RACE reads were re-called with MiXCR into one record per CDR3 protein. The sample gives approximately 30,000 distinct CDR3 sequences, around a quarter of which show up once; 30% is in the top ten. The sample consisted of CD4+ T cells from blood. The receptors stem from a man aged 45 to 65 with HTLV-1-associated myelopathy (HAM/TSP).

V and J are TRBV27 and TRBJ2-2; 7 nucleotides line up with TRBD1. There are 13 residues in the CDR3. V shed 6 bases and J 4 bases; nucleotides not matched to a gene: 2. Germline V lookup: CDR1 MNHEY, CDR2 SMNVEV (reference sequence). CDR3 loop: CASRRTGTGELFF. For the CDR3, the DNA is TGTGCCAGCAGAAGGACAGGCACCGGGGAGCTGTTTTTT.

J is TRBJ2-3 and V is TRBV29-1; either TRBD1 or TRBD2 may supply D (5 bases each). CDR3 length equals 13 residues. Germline V gene lookup returns CDR1 SQVTM and CDR2 ANQGSEA. Trimming took 3 bases from V and 1 from J, leaving 8 bases between them. CDR3 in amino acids: CSVDRDGTDTQYF. Written as DNA, the CDR3 is TGCAGCGTTGACAGGGACGGCACAGATACGCAGTATTTT.

This clonotype was counted many times. The genes are TRBV5-5 and TRBJ2-1; possibly TRBD2 for D (5 bases). The germline V and J ends were trimmed by 2 bases and 0 bases, with 9 bases remaining between them. Germline V CDR1 and CDR2: SGHKS, YYEKEE (reference sequence). This CDR3 spans 15 amino acids. CDR3 coding DNA: TGTGCCAGCAGCTTCGAGGGTAGCTCCTACAATGAGCAGTTCTTC. It translates to CASSFEGSSYNEQFF.

This clonotype was recorded at least ten times. The chain recombines TRBV12-3 or TRBV12-4 with TRBJ1-1; 10 nucleotides agree with TRBD1. The CDR3 has 14 amino acids. V was pared by 1 base and J by 7 bases, with 3 bases of the junction left unmatched. The CDR3 region has the DNA TGTGCCAGCAGTTTAGGGGACAGGGGCCTTGAAGCTTTCTTT. Its translation is CASSLGDRGLEAFF.

This clonotype came up many times. V is TRBV24-1 and J is TRBJ2-5; D is unresolved. Germline V gene data show CDR1 as KGHDR and CDR2 as SFDVKD. Deletions cut 4 bases from V and 4 bases from J, with 3 bases between. The CDR3 contains 11 residues. The CDR3 loop reads CATSESETQYF. DNA for the CDR3: TGTGCCACCAGTGAGTCAGAGACCCAGTACTTC.

The sample holds many counts of this clonotype. The chain is built from TRBV7-6 and TRBJ1-1, with 10 bases identical to TRBD1. Germline V CDR1 and CDR2: SGHVS, FNYEAQ. The trim removed 4 bases at V and 2 bases at J, leaving 7 bases unmatched. The CDR3 runs to 16 residues. The DNA for the CDR3 is TGTGCCAGCAGCTCAGGACAGGGGGTATCTAACACTGAAGCTTTCTTT. As protein: CASSSGQGVSNTEAFF.

V gene TRBV12-3 or TRBV12-4 combines with J gene TRBJ2-3; possibly TRBD1 for D (5 bases). The CDR3 runs 15 residues. V was pared by 7 bases and J by 8 bases, with 22 bases between. Written as DNA, the CDR3 is TGTGCCAGCAACTTAGGGGCTAGTCGCGTCGGTACGCAGTATTTT. The encoded protein is CASNLGASRVGTQYF.

This clonotype was counted at least ten times. The V and J genes are TRBV3-1 and TRBJ2-7, with 9 positions matching TRBD2. The CDR3 is 17 residues long. Germline V gene data show CDR1 as LGHDT and CDR2 as YNNKEL (reference sequence). Trimming cost V 4 bases and J 6 bases; bases outside gene matches: 16. CDR3 amino acids: CASSPQFQAGGSPEQYF. CDR3 coding DNA: TGTGCCAGCAGCCCCCAGTTCCAAGCGGGAGGCTCCCCCGAGCAGTACTTC.

Many counts were recorded for this clonotype. The rearrangement joins TRBV5-1 to TRBJ2-1; 7 bases map to TRBD2. Germline V gene sequence: CDR1 SGHRS, CDR2 YFSETQ. The J segment lost 1 base and the V segment lost 4 bases, leaving 23 bases of the junction unmatched. The CDR3 is made up of 21 amino acids. The CDR3 sequence is CASSPTSLDLIGRGSYNEQFF. Here the CDR3 DNA reads TGCGCCAGCAGCCCGACTAGCTTGGATCTCATTGGGCGCGGGTCCTACAATGAGCAGTTCTTC.

In its sample, this clonotype was seen many times. The chain joins TRBV5-5 to TRBJ2-6; D is ambiguous. The germline V and J ends were trimmed by 4 bases and 4 bases, with 12 bases remaining between them. From germline, CDR1 is SGHKS and CDR2 YYEKEE (reference sequence). The CDR3 loop spans 15 amino acids. CDR3 sequence (DNA): TGTGCCAGCAGCCCGGATTGGGCGGGGGCCAACGTCCTGACTTTC. Encoded protein: CASSPDWAGANVLTF.

This clonotype was recorded at least ten times. The rearrangement joins TRBV4-1 to TRBJ2-6; D could derive from TRBD1 or TRBD2 (6 bases each). The CDR3 spans 16 residues. Germline V CDR1 and CDR2: MGHRA, YSYEKL. V dropped 5 bases and J dropped 4 bases, with 15 bases sitting between them. CDR3 DNA: TGCGCCAGCAGCTTCGGGGGCTCTGGCGGGGCCAACGTCCTGACTTTC. The encoded protein is CASSFGGSGGANVLTF.

This clonotype was counted ten times or more. J is TRBJ2-5 and V is TRBV20-1; TRBD2 matches 16 bases. Looked up from germline, CDR1 is DFQATT and CDR2 is SNEGSKA (reference sequence). Trimming took 5 bases from V and 4 from J; bases not matched to a gene: 4. There are 15 residues in the CDR3. The DNA for the CDR3 is TGCAGTGCTCAAGGGACTAGCGGGAGGGCAGAGACCCAGTACTTC. Translation gives CSAQGTSGRAETQYF.

There are many counts of this clonotype. The rearrangement joins TRBV20-1 to TRBJ2-4, with D perhaps TRBD1 or TRBD2 (6 bases each). CDR3 length: 14 amino acids. V lost 1 base, J lost 4 bases, and 11 bases lay in between. Germline assignment: CDR1 DFQATT and CDR2 SNEGSKA (reference sequence). CDR3 loop: CSARGGAGKNIQYF. For the CDR3, the DNA is TGCAGTGCTAGAGGGGGGGCTGGGAAAAACATTCAGTACTTC.

This clonotype was recorded at least ten times. The chain couples TRBV10-2 to TRBJ2-2; no clear D. Per the germline V gene, CDR1 is WSHSY and CDR2 is SAAADI. The CDR3 totals 15 residues. Trimming took 5 bases from V and 1 from J, leaving 11 bases between them. In nucleotides, the CDR3 is TGCGCCAGCAGTCTCTCCGGAAGGAACACCGGGGAGCTGTTTTTT. Amino acids: CASSLSGRNTGELFF.

V gene TRBV20-1 combines with J gene TRBJ1-2; the D gene is possibly TRBD1 (5 bases). Germline lookup yields CDR1 DFQATT and CDR2 SNEGSKA (reference sequence). Trimming stripped 2 bases from V and 3 bases from J, with 10 bases between. This CDR3 spans 13 amino acids. The CDR3 coding sequence is TGCAGTGCTAGAACCGGGACTGACTATGGCTACACCTTC. Its translation is CSARTGTDYGYTF.

The sample holds many counts of this clonotype. The V call is TRBV12-3 or TRBV12-4, the J call TRBJ1-5; D unresolved. Between the trimmed V and J ends, which lost 3 bases and 3 bases, there was a span of 9 bases. The CDR3 length is 14 residues. The CDR3 nucleotides are TGTGCCAGCAGTTTTACGAGTACCAATCAGCCCCAGCATTTT. Amino acid sequence: CASSFTSTNQPQHF.